These 9 T cell receptor beta chains were sequenced from one sample in a study of T cell repertoires in cytomegalovirus infection. TCRdb recomputed calls from the reads with MiXCR, one row per CDR3 protein. The sample consists of roughly 310,000 distinct CDR3 sequences, roughly 15% of them appearing once. The sequencing sample was made of PBMCs. The receptors shown here come from a human donor in good health (CMV status not recorded). Some clones in this sample may be carry-over from other donors' samples.

This clonotype was counted many times. The chain has TRBV7-2 and TRBJ1-1, with D unclear. Between the trimmed V and J ends, which lost 2 bases and 4 bases, there was a span of 8 bases. Per the germline V gene, CDR1 is SGHTA and CDR2 is FQGNSA. The CDR3 totals 13 residues. The CDR3 DNA reads TGTGCCAGCAGCTTAATCAGAGGCACTGAAGCTTTCTTT. Its translation is CASSLIRGTEAFF. Looking up the rest from reference TRBV7-2 and TRBJ1-1 gives the full variable domain: GAGVSQSPSNKVTEKGKDVELRCDPISGHTALYWYRQSLGQGLEFLIYFQGNSAPDKSGLPSDRFSAERTGGSVSTLTIQRTQQEDSAVYLCASSLIRGTEAFFGQGTRLTVV.

This clonotype was seen more than once but under ten times. V gene TRBV4-1 combines with J gene TRBJ1-5; D gene unclear. V was trimmed by 4 bases and J by 4 bases, leaving 8 bases between them. Germline V gene lookup returns CDR1 MGHRA and CDR2 YSYEKL. The CDR3 is 13 amino acids. CDR3: CASSPAVNQPQHF. CDR3 coding DNA: TGCGCCAGCAGCCCCGCGGTGAATCAGCCCCAGCATTTT.

This clonotype occurred many times. The gene calls are TRBV7-2 and TRBJ2-1; D is possibly TRBD1 or TRBD2 (5 bases each). V was pared by 3 bases and J by 5 bases, with 14 bases between. This CDR3 region has 15 residues. Germline V gene sequence: CDR1 SGHTA, CDR2 FQGNSA. The CDR3 DNA follows: TGTGCCAGCAGCTTTCCCCGGGGCTTGGACAATGAGCAGTTCTTC. It specifies CASSFPRGLDNEQFF. Looking up the rest from reference TRBV7-2 and TRBJ2-1 gives the full variable domain: GAGVSQSPSNKVTEKGKDVELRCDPISGHTALYWYRQSLGQGLEFLIYFQGNSAPDKSGLPSDRFSAERTGGSVSTLTIQRTQQEDSAVYLCASSFPRGLDNEQFFGPGTRLTVL.

A note on this clonotype: Given the absence of the conserved phenylalanine or tryptophan at the CDR3 end, a read error is likely. This chain uses TRBV18 with TRBJ1-5; 7 nucleotides line up with TRBD1. CDR3 size: 14 residues. Unmatched junction bases numbered 8, after V lost 3 bases and J lost 9 bases. Germline assignment: CDR1 KGHSH and CDR2 LQKENI. CDR3 protein: CASSPGGQDWPQHV. The DNA for the CDR3 is TGTGCCAGCTCACCGGGAGGACAGGATTGGCCCCAGCATGTT.

Only a few counts were recorded for this clonotype. This sequence joins TRBV28 and TRBJ2-2; the D is unclear. Deletions cut 6 bases from V and 4 bases from J, with 6 bases between. This CDR3 has 12 amino acids. In germline, CDR1 is MDHEN, CDR2 SYDVKM. The CDR3 sequence: CASRLVTGELFF. The CDR3 coding sequence is TGTGCCAGCAGACTTGTCACCGGGGAGCTGTTTTTT.

This clonotype has a handful of counts. The rearrangement uses TRBV6-1 and TRBJ1-5; D is unresolved. CDR1 and CDR2 (germline): MNHNS, SASEGT. This CDR3 is 13 amino acids long. Between the trimmed V and J ends, which lost 1 base and 3 bases, there was a span of 4 bases. The CDR3 is CASSEVYNQPQHF. DNA for the CDR3: TGTGCCAGCAGTGAAGTCTACAATCAGCCCCAGCATTTT.

This clonotype appeared many times. The chain carries TRBV10-3 and TRBJ1-2; tentative D call: TRBD1 (6 bases). The CDR3 loop spans 12 amino acids. Per the germline V gene, CDR1 is ENHRY and CDR2 is SYGVKD. Trimming took 11 bases from V and 3 from J, leaving 13 bases between them. The CDR3 loop reads CAARGGDYGYTF. CDR3 sequence (DNA): TGTGCCGCCAGGGGTGGTGACTATGGCTACACCTTC.

This clonotype came up a few times. The chain couples TRBV12-3 or TRBV12-4 to TRBJ1-2; perhaps TRBD1 as D (5 bases). CDR3 length: 14 amino acids. The ends were cut back, 6 bases at V and 5 bases at J, with 16 bases in the middle. CDR3 nucleotides: TGTGCCAGCAGGCTATCTGGGGCCCGGTATGGCTACACCTTC. Translating gives CASRLSGARYGYTF.

Ten or more counts support this clonotype. The CDR3 DNA reads TGTGCCAGTTTACAGGGTAATTCACCCCTCCACTTT. Protein: CASLQGNSPLHF. V usage is TRBV25-1 and J usage is TRBJ1-6, with a possible D match to TRBD1 (6 bases). This CDR3 comprises 12 residues. The germline gives CDR1 MGHDK, CDR2 SYGVNS. Trimming stripped 9 bases from V and 6 bases from J, with 9 bases between.